The rows below give T cell receptor beta chains drawn from one sample of a study of PD-1 blockade in classical Hodgkin lymphoma. TCRdb's copy holds only in-frame clones and misses some; the assay was immunoSEQ multiplex PCR. The repertoire holds around 93,000 clones, with roughly 78% as singletons. The sample here was peripheral blood mononuclear cells (PBMCs), taken before the fourth cycle of nivolumab. These receptors were obtained from a human donor with classical Hodgkin lymphoma. Each CDR3 is given with its conserved first and last residue. Fields, in order: CDR3 DNA, CDR3 protein, J gene, clone size, D gene, V gene. D genes are given only for firm matches. Size is omitted from some rows. Given values are once, few, many or a class for expanded clones.

cdr3_nt: TGTGCCAGCAGCTTACTGTCCAACTCCTACAATGAGCAGTTCTTC; cdr3_aa: CASSLLSNSYNEQFF; j_call: TRBJ2-1; clone_size: few; d_call: .; v_call: TRBV7-3
cdr3_nt: TGTGCCAGCAGCTTAGCATACCAGCCCCAGCATTTT; cdr3_aa: CASSLAYQPQHF; j_call: TRBJ1-5; clone_size: .; d_call: .; v_call: TRBV7-2
cdr3_nt: TGTGCCAGCACTATCGGGAGCCGCTACGAGCAGTACTTC; cdr3_aa: CASTIGSRYEQYF; j_call: TRBJ2-7; clone_size: .; d_call: .; v_call: TRBV28
cdr3_nt: TGTGCCAGCAGTCTTGGGACATTCCAGGGAGGCTACACCTTC; cdr3_aa: CASSLGTFQGGYTF; j_call: TRBJ1-2; clone_size: .; d_call: .; v_call: TRBV11-1
cdr3_nt: TGTGCCTGGAGTGCCGGATACGAGCAGTACTTC; cdr3_aa: CAWSAGYEQYF; j_call: TRBJ2-7; clone_size: .; d_call: .; v_call: TRBV30
cdr3_nt: TGTGCCATCAGGGTGGACAGGGAGGCTGAAGCTTTCTTT; cdr3_aa: CAIRVDREAEAFF; j_call: TRBJ1-1; clone_size: .; d_call: TRBD1; v_call: TRBV10-3
cdr3_nt: TGTGCCAGCAGTTTCAGCGGGAGGGCCGGGGACGAGCAGTACTTC; cdr3_aa: CASSFSGRAGDEQYF; j_call: TRBJ2-7; clone_size: .; d_call: TRBD2; v_call: TRBV11-1
cdr3_nt: TGTGCCAGCAGTGGGGGACAGGGGGCGTCCACAGATACGCAGTATTTT; cdr3_aa: CASSGGQGASTDTQYF; j_call: TRBJ2-3; clone_size: .; d_call: TRBD1; v_call: TRBV2
cdr3_nt: TGTGCCAGCAGTGAACAGTACTTTGGAGGAAACACCATATATTTT; cdr3_aa: CASSEQYFGGNTIYF; j_call: TRBJ1-3; clone_size: .; d_call: .; v_call: TRBV6-1
cdr3_nt: TGTGCCAGCAGTCAAACTGGCCCAGGGGAAGAGACCCAGTACTTC; cdr3_aa: CASSQTGPGEETQYF; j_call: TRBJ2-5; clone_size: .; d_call: .; v_call: TRBV7-8
cdr3_nt: TGTGCCAGCAGCCAAGAGGGGGGACTAGCGGCCCCAAGGACCTACGAGCAGTACTTC; cdr3_aa: CASSQEGGLAAPRTYEQYF; j_call: TRBJ2-7; clone_size: .; d_call: TRBD2; v_call: TRBV4-2